Presented here are 29 T cell receptor beta chains from one specimen sequenced in a study of glioma-infiltrating T cells. Amplification of TCR alpha and beta CDR3 regions from RNA used iRepertoire nested multiplex PCR. MiXCR was run by TCRdb on the multiplex PCR reads, yielding one entry per CDR3 protein. In the table there are fewer than 500,000 distinct CDR3 sequences, 41% of which are singletons. The sample consisted of glioma tissue, nonneoplastic brain tissue, or PBMCs (not recorded which). The receptors come from a human donor with low-grade glioma or glioblastoma, undergoing nonglioma brain surgery, or in good health (not recorded which).

The CDR3 nucleotides read TGCGCCAGCAGCCAAGATAAGGGACAGGGGCCCGGCTATGGCTACACCTTC. Amino acid sequence: CASSQDKGQGPGYGYTF. This chain joins TRBV4-3 and TRBJ1-2; TRBD1 agrees at 10 bases. V trimming: 0 bases; J trimming: 4 bases; junction bases outside the gene matches: 8. This CDR3 comprises 17 residues. The germline CDR1 and CDR2 sequences are LGHNA and YSLEER.

V is TRBV27 and J is TRBJ2-3; no definite D call. Trimming cost V 5 bases and J 5 bases, with 5 bases left between them. CDR3 length equals 11 residues. Germline-derived CDR1 and CDR2 are MNHEY and SMNVEV (reference sequence). The CDR3 here is CASSPVDTQYF. CDR3 nucleotide sequence: TGTGCCAGCAGTCCCGTAGATACGCAGTATTTT.

The rearrangement uses TRBV20-1 and TRBJ2-1; 12 nucleotides agree with TRBD2. The V gene end was trimmed by 3 bases and the J gene end by 6 bases; junction bases not matched to a gene: 6. This CDR3 has 15 amino acids. CDR1 and CDR2 from the germline V gene are DFQATT and SNEGSKA (reference sequence). The chain's CDR3 is CSARATSGSGNEQFF. In DNA, the CDR3 is TGCAGTGCTAGGGCGACTAGCGGGAGCGGCAATGAGCAGTTCTTC.

This clonotype was seen repeatedly, ten times or more. The CDR3, as DNA: TGTGCCAGCAGTCAGATGACTTTTAGCCCCACCGGGGAGCTGTTTTTT. This translates into CASSQMTFSPTGELFF. The J gene is TRBJ2-2, the V gene TRBV27; D is undetermined. Trimming cost V 5 bases and J 4 bases, with 17 bases left between them. Germline V gene lookup returns CDR1 MNHEY and CDR2 SMNVEV (reference sequence). The CDR3 runs to 16 residues.

The V call is TRBV20-1, the J call TRBJ2-3; 9 positions match TRBD2. Unmatched junction bases numbered 9, after V lost 5 bases and J lost 3 bases. This CDR3 has 15 residues. The germline V gene encodes CDR1 DFQATT and CDR2 SNEGSKA (reference sequence). DNA of the CDR3: TGCAGTGCTGGGGTAGCGGGAGCAGCGACAGATACGCAGTATTTT. This translates into CSAGVAGAATDTQYF.

V usage is TRBV4-1 and J usage is TRBJ2-5, with D unresolved. Per germline, CDR1 MGHRA and CDR2 YSYEKL. The CDR3 length is 15 residues. Trimming removed 0 bases from V and 5 bases from J, with 13 bases in between. The CDR3 nucleotides are TGCGCCAGCAGCCAAGAGAGAACCCGGCCGGAGACCCAGTACTTC. As protein: CASSQERTRPETQYF.

This clonotype was seen repeatedly, ten times or more. This sequence joins TRBV28 and TRBJ2-7, with D perhaps TRBD1 (6 bases). The CDR3 length is 12 residues. Germline assignment: CDR1 MDHEN and CDR2 SYDVKM. V dropped 6 bases and J dropped 3 bases, with 9 bases sitting between them. This CDR3 reads CASRLTGYEQYF. CDR3 coding DNA: TGTGCCAGCAGATTGACAGGCTACGAGCAGTACTTC.

The J gene is TRBJ2-4, the V gene TRBV29-1, with D unclear. The CDR3 loop spans 13 amino acids. CDR1 SQVTM and CDR2 ANQGSEA come from the germline V gene. With 4 bases removed from V and 1 base from J, the gap between germline ends came to 8 bases. CDR3 in DNA: TGCAGCGTTGCCCCTGGCGCCAAAAACATTCAGTACTTC. Protein product: CSVAPGAKNIQYF.

This clonotype was seen more than once but under ten times. The chain has TRBV27 and TRBJ2-7; D remains ambiguous. V was trimmed by 0 bases and J by 2 bases, leaving 11 bases between them. The CDR3 runs to 15 residues. The germline V gene has CDR1 MNHEY and CDR2 SMNVEV (reference sequence). The CDR3 sequence is CASSLSEGRAYEQYF. DNA of the CDR3: TGTGCCAGCAGTTTATCGGAAGGACGCGCCTACGAGCAGTACTTC.

The chain has TRBV15 and TRBJ2-6, with D perhaps matching TRBD2 (6 bases). CDR1 LNHNV and CDR2 YYDKDF come from the germline V gene (reference sequence). Trimming pared 3 bases from V and 0 bases from J, leaving 12 bases between. The CDR3 covers 17 residues. CDR3 sequence reads: CATSRGTAGSGANVLTF. CDR3 in DNA: TGTGCCACCAGCAGGGGGACTGCCGGCTCTGGGGCCAACGTCCTGACTTTC.

The chain recombines TRBV2 with TRBJ2-7; 11 nucleotides match TRBD2. V shed 3 bases, J shed 7 bases, and the junction held 8 bases outside the gene matches. The CDR3 totals 15 residues. Germline CDR1 and CDR2: SNHLY and FYNNEI. The CDR3: CASSETSGIYHEQYF. The CDR3 region has the DNA TGTGCCAGCAGTGAGACTAGCGGGATATATCATGAGCAGTACTTC. The whole variable domain, filled in from reference TRBV2 and TRBJ2-7, reads EPEVTQTPSHQVTQMGQEVILRCVPISNHLYFYWYRQILGQKVEFLVSFYNNEISEKSEIFDDQFSVERPDGSNFTLKIRSTKLEDSAMYFCASSETSGIYHEQYFGPGTRLTVT.

In the case of this clonotype: A clone one base away is much larger, so this may be a read error. This sequence joins TRBV20-1 and TRBJ1-4; TRBD1 might be the D (6 bases). Germline V lookup: CDR1 DFQATT, CDR2 SNEGSKA (reference sequence). The CDR3 is 14 residues long. CDR3 sequence reads: CGAAQGTLGEKLFF. The CDR3 DNA reads as TGCGGTGCCGCACAGGGCACCCTCGGTGAAAAACTGTTTTTT.

This clonotype was seen a few times. This chain joins TRBV6-2 or TRBV6-3 and TRBJ2-7, with 11 bases lining up with TRBD2. The CDR3 spans 17 residues. From germline, CDR1 is MNHEY and CDR2 SVGEGT. Germline trimming cut 6 bases from V and 1 base from J; bases unmatched to any gene: 11. In DNA form, the CDR3 reads TGTGCCAGCAGGATCCCTACTAGCGGGAGTGGGTCCTACGAGCAGTACTTC. Amino acids: CASRIPTSGSGSYEQYF.

The J gene is TRBJ1-5, the V gene TRBV20-1; 9 bases map to TRBD1. Per germline, CDR1 DFQATT and CDR2 SNEGSKA (reference sequence). The CDR3 spans 14 residues. The J segment lost 5 bases and the V segment lost 1 base, leaving 3 bases of the junction unmatched. The DNA for the CDR3 is TGCAGTGCTAGAGCGGGACAGGGTTATCAGCCCCAGCATTTT. It specifies CSARAGQGYQPQHF.

This clonotype has only a few counts. V gene TRBV20-1 combines with J gene TRBJ2-7; D remains ambiguous. The CDR3 consists of 13 residues. Germline V gene sequence: CDR1 DFQATT, CDR2 SNEGSKA (reference sequence). The germline V and J ends were trimmed by 3 bases and 2 bases, with 11 bases remaining between them. The CDR3 here is CSARGNGPYEQYF. CDR3 DNA: TGCAGTGCTAGGGGGAACGGGCCCTACGAGCAGTACTTC.

This clonotype was recorded a few times. The chain links TRBV12-3 or TRBV12-4 to TRBJ1-5; 9 bases are shared with TRBD1. The V gene end was trimmed by 6 bases and the J gene end by 5 bases; junction bases not matched to a gene: 8. CDR3 length equals 15 residues. CDR3 amino acids: CASSPGTGIYQPQHF. In DNA, the CDR3 is TGTGCCAGCAGCCCCGGGACAGGGATATATCAGCCCCAGCATTTT.

This chain joins TRBV4-1 and TRBJ1-2, with no clear D. The V gene lost 1 base and the J gene lost 4 bases, with 16 bases spanning the gap. Per germline, CDR1 MGHRA and CDR2 YSYEKL. The CDR3 is 16 residues long. CDR3 coding DNA: TGCGCCAGCAGCCAAGGAGAGCGGGGAACCCTCTATGGCTACACCTTC. Residues: CASSQGERGTLYGYTF.

V is TRBV7-2 and J is TRBJ2-1, with TRBD2 matching over 9 bases. V trimming: 3 bases; J trimming: 7 bases; junction bases outside the gene matches: 13. CDR1 is SGHTA, CDR2 FQGNSA, per germline. This CDR3 is built from 17 residues. CDR3 residues: CASSLASGMGVGNEQFF. CDR3 bases: TGTGCCAGCAGCTTGGCTAGCGGGATGGGGGTGGGGAATGAGCAGTTCTTC.

Concerning this clonotype: Possible read error: a much larger clone is one base away. The chain employs TRBV28 and TRBJ2-7, with 8 bases that match TRBD1. This CDR3 contains 15 residues. CDR1 is MDHEN, CDR2 SYDVKM, per germline. V gave up 6 bases and J gave up 7 bases; unmatched junction bases: 14. CDR3 in amino acids: CASSELQGGANEQYF. CDR3 in DNA: TGTGCCAGCAGCGAGCTACAGGGGGGTGCAAATGAGCAGTACTTC.

As to this clonotype: Since a much larger clone is just one base distant, this may be a read error. V is TRBV7-2 and J is TRBJ2-1; 8 nucleotides align to TRBD2. CDR1 SGHTA and CDR2 FQGNSA come from the germline V gene. The CDR3 extends over 13 amino acids. For the CDR3, the DNA is TGTGCCAGAAGCTTAGCGGGGTTCAATGAGCAGTTCTTC. It translates to CARSLAGFNEQFF.

This clonotype was observed once. One end of the junction is discordant with germline, which a read error may explain. The rearrangement links TRBV6-1 to TRBJ2-1; D is ambiguous. CDR3 length equals 11 residues. Germline V gene sequence: CDR1 MNHNS, CDR2 SASEGT. The CDR3, as DNA: TGTGCCAGCAGCATATACAATGAGAAGTTCTTC. Encoded protein: CASSIYNEKFF.

V and J are TRBV29-1 and TRBJ2-3; 13 bases map to TRBD2. Germline V gene data show CDR1 as SQVTM and CDR2 as ANQGSEA. The CDR3 runs to 15 residues. After removal of 3 bases from V and 2 bases from J, the junction contained 2 bases not matched to a gene. CDR3 nucleotide sequence: TGCAGCGTTGAGGGACTAGCGGGAAACACAGATACGCAGTATTTT. This gives the protein CSVEGLAGNTDTQYF.

The chain carries TRBV15 and TRBJ2-7; D is perhaps TRBD1 or TRBD2 (5 bases each). The germline V gene has CDR1 LNHNV and CDR2 YYDKDF (reference sequence). Trimming took 2 bases from V and 3 from J, leaving 17 bases between them. The CDR3 covers 16 residues. CDR3 nucleotides: TGTGCCACCAGCAGACGGAAGGGTGAGGGGATCTACGAGCAGTACTTC. This translates into CATSRRKGEGIYEQYF. The complete variable domain, with remaining parts taken from reference TRBV15 and TRBJ2-7, reads DAMVIQNPRYQVTQFGKPVTLSCSQTLNHNVMYWYQQKSSQAPKLLFHYYDKDFNNEADTPDNFQSRRPNTSFCFLDIRSPGLGDTAMYLCATSRRKGEGIYEQYFGPGTRLTVT.

The chain joins TRBV6-1 to TRBJ2-7; maybe TRBD1 (6 bases). The CDR3 totals 14 residues. V lost 5 bases and J 4 bases, leaving 15 bases between the germline ends. CDR1 is MNHNS, CDR2 SASEGT, per germline. CDR3: CASSLAGTTYEQYF. The CDR3 DNA is TGTGCCAGCAGTCTCGCCGGGACAACTTACGAGCAGTACTTC.

This clonotype has more than one count but fewer than ten. This chain links TRBV4-1 with TRBJ2-7, with D perhaps given as TRBD1 or TRBD2 (5 bases each). Germline lookup yields CDR1 MGHRA and CDR2 YSYEKL. The CDR3 loop spans 13 amino acids. Trimming took 3 bases from V and 6 from J, leaving 12 bases between them. The CDR3 here is CASSQWGAGEQYF. As DNA, the CDR3 is TGCGCCAGCAGCCAGTGGGGCGCGGGCGAGCAGTACTTC.

As concerns this clonotype: With a much larger clone just one base away, this may be a read error. V gene TRBV27 combines with J gene TRBJ1-2, with D unclear. V lost 4 bases and J 8 bases, leaving 14 bases between the germline ends. This CDR3 is 13 amino acids long. Germline V lookup: CDR1 MNHEY, CDR2 SMNVEV (reference sequence). CDR3 sequence reads: CASSSSFSGGYTF. The CDR3 DNA sequence: TGTGCCAGCAGTTCATCATTCTCTGGGGGCTACACCTTC.

As regards this clonotype: This may come from a read error, since a much larger clone is one base off. The V gene is TRBV6-5, the J gene TRBJ2-7; D tentatively reads TRBD1 or TRBD2 (5 bases each). CDR1 and CDR2 from the germline V gene are MNHEY and SVGAGI. The CDR3 spans 17 residues. Written as DNA, the CDR3 is TGTGCCAGCGGTTACTCGGGCGGGCAGGGCATTACCTACGAGCAGTACTTC. Protein product: CASGYSGGQGITYEQYF.

This clonotype has at least ten counts. This sequence joins TRBV6-2 or TRBV6-3 and TRBJ2-3; 7 bases agree with TRBD2. Germline assignment: CDR1 MNHEY and CDR2 SVGEGT. This CDR3 region has 14 residues. V shed 8 bases and J 5 bases; nucleotides not matched to a gene: 10. This CDR3 is CASLQREVGDTQYF. DNA of the CDR3: TGTGCCAGCCTCCAGCGGGAAGTCGGAGATACGCAGTATTTT.

This clonotype was seen at least ten times. The chain carries TRBV6-5 and TRBJ2-3, with 9 nucleotides matching TRBD2. The germline V gene encodes CDR1 MNHEY and CDR2 SVGAGI. J lost 3 bases, V lost 0 bases, and 4 bases had no gene match. CDR3 length equals 16 residues. CDR3 in DNA: TGTGCCAGCAGTTACTCGGCGGGAGGGGGTACAGATACGCAGTATTTT. It yields the protein CASSYSAGGGTDTQYF.